These 2 T cell receptor beta chains came from one sample sequenced in a study of T cells of healthy individuals. From the 5' RACE reads, TCRdb called clonotypes with MiXCR, one entry per CDR3 protein. The data show about 53,000 distinct CDR3 sequences, 14% to 15% seen once. Source of these receptors: a human donor in good health.

This chain connects TRBV6-1 to TRBJ1-5; perhaps TRBD1 as D (5 bases). The CDR3 is made up of 17 amino acids. CDR1 and CDR2 from the germline V gene are MNHNS and SASEGT. V was pared by 2 bases and J by 4 bases, with 18 bases between. DNA of the CDR3: TGTGCCAGCAGTGAAAGCCGGCAGGGAGGTAAAAATCAGCCCCAGCATTTT. Protein: CASSESRQGGKNQPQHF.

This clonotype showed up just a few times. The chain links TRBV20-1 to TRBJ2-3; D tentatively reads TRBD1 or TRBD2 (6 bases each). CDR1 DFQATT and CDR2 SNEGSKA come from the germline V gene (reference sequence). This CDR3 has 11 residues. Trimming pared 3 bases from V and 8 bases from J, leaving 9 bases between. CDR3 in amino acids: CSAREGVTQYF. The CDR3 bases are TGCAGTGCTAGGGAGGGGGTTACGCAGTATTTT.